This entry lists 17 T cell receptor beta chains sequenced from one sample in a study of blood T cell repertoires in COVID-19. Here immunoSEQ multiplex PCR was the method, and the copy in TCRdb shows in-frame clones only, minus some. The repertoire holds approximately 140,000 clones, with 75% to 90% as singletons. The sequenced sample was peripheral blood. The receptor set was obtained from an older woman with active or convalescent COVID-19.

This clone appeared once. The rearrangement uses TRBV5-4 and TRBJ2-3; 11 nucleotides match TRBD2. Germline V gene sequence: CDR1 SGHNT, CDR2 YYREEE (reference sequence). J lost 5 bases, V lost 4 bases, and 0 bases had no gene match. This CDR3 contains 13 residues. The DNA for the CDR3 is TGTGCCAGCAGCCTAGCGGGGGGAGATACGCAGTATTTT. This gives the protein CASSLAGGDTQYF.

The CDR3: CASSQDVGVATYEQYF. Here the CDR3 DNA reads TGCGCCAGCAGCCAAGACGTAGGGGTAGCCACCTACGAGCAGTACTTC. The chain combines TRBV4-3 with TRBJ2-7; D possibly corresponds to TRBD1 (5 bases). CDR1 and CDR2 from the germline V gene are LGHNA and YSLEER. CDR3 size: 16 residues. V lost 0 bases to trimming and J lost 2 bases, with 14 bases between them.

Details on this clone: At one boundary the junction diverges from the germline segment, which might be a read error. The chain uses TRBV7-9 and TRBJ2-2; D possibly corresponds to TRBD1 (5 bases). From germline, CDR1 is SEHNR and CDR2 FQNEAQ (reference sequence). The CDR3 spans 14 residues. CDR3 nucleotide sequence: TGTGCCAGCAGTTTAGGGGCCCACACCGGGGAGCTGTTTTTT. This sequence encodes CASSLGAHTGELFF.

This chain joins TRBV10-2 and TRBJ1-2; 9 bases map to TRBD1. The CDR3 contains 13 residues. Trimming removed 6 bases from V and 4 bases from J; junction bases left unmatched: 3. Germline CDR1 reads WSHSY; CDR2 reads SAAADI. This CDR3 is CASSPGQGYGYTF. CDR3 sequence (DNA): TGCGCCAGCAGCCCGGGACAGGGCTATGGCTACACCTTC.

This clone was seen just once. Its ends do not fully match the called genes, so a read error is possible. The same CDR3 is also encoded by other DNA sequences in this sample. The chain couples TRBV4-3 to TRBJ1-1; possible D gene TRBD1, 6 bases. The CDR3 runs to 16 residues. Germline assignment: CDR1 LGHNA and CDR2 YSLEER. CDR3: CASSQGAGVRATEAFF. The CDR3 coding sequence is TGCGCCAGCAGTCAAGGGGCAGGGGTAAGAGCCACTGAAGCTTTCTTT.

The chain is built from TRBV12-3 or TRBV12-4 and TRBJ1-1; a weak D match, TRBD1 (6 bases). CDR3 length: 13 amino acids. Between the trimmed V and J ends, which lost 3 bases and 4 bases, there was a span of 9 bases. CDR3 sequence reads: CASSLGARTEAFF. The CDR3 DNA reads as TGTGCCAGCAGTTTGGGGGCTCGCACTGAAGCTTTCTTT.

This chain uses TRBV13 with TRBJ2-3; 8 bases are shared with TRBD2. Germline CDR1 is PRHDT and CDR2 is FYEKMQ (reference sequence). This CDR3 contains 20 residues. V lost 1 base to trimming and J lost 1 base; unmatched junction nucleotides: 16. CDR3 protein: CASSLVPRGGGISRTDTQYF. The CDR3, as DNA: TGTGCCAGCAGCTTAGTCCCTCGGGGCGGGGGGATTTCCCGCACAGATACGCAGTATTTT.

The table lists this clone with a few counts. The CDR3 reads CASSLLAGEPYEQYF. The CDR3 DNA reads as TGTGCCAGCAGCCTTCTAGCGGGGGAGCCCTACGAGCAGTACTTC. The gene calls are TRBV6-5 and TRBJ2-7; TRBD2 matches 10 bases. After removal of 6 bases from V and 2 bases from J, the junction contained 7 bases not matched to a gene. The CDR3 runs 15 residues. Germline V CDR1 and CDR2: MNHEY, SVGAGI.

V gene TRBV6-5 combines with J gene TRBJ1-1, with 7 bases matching TRBD1. The CDR3 is made up of 14 amino acids. Germline V lookup: CDR1 MNHEY, CDR2 SVGAGI. The J segment lost 1 base and the V segment lost 1 base, leaving 0 bases of the junction unmatched. The CDR3 sequence: CASSYYRGNTEAFF. The CDR3 DNA follows: TGTGCCAGCAGTTACTACAGGGGGAACACTGAAGCTTTCTTT.

The rearrangement uses TRBV19 and TRBJ2-5, with D possibly TRBD1 on 5 matching bases. Germline CDR1 reads LNHDA; CDR2 reads SQIVND (reference sequence). This CDR3 is built from 14 residues. The V gene lost 4 bases and the J gene lost 5 bases, with 14 bases spanning the gap. The DNA for the CDR3 is TGTGCCAGTAGTACAGGGTTTTCAAAGGAGACCCAGTACTTC. It specifies CASSTGFSKETQYF.

The chain combines TRBV13 with TRBJ1-2, with a weak D call TRBD1 (5 bases). There are 13 residues in the CDR3. In germline, CDR1 is PRHDT, CDR2 FYEKMQ (reference sequence). V was pared by 5 bases and J by 6 bases, with 13 bases between. This chain's CDR3 is CASSQLRGDGYTF. The CDR3 DNA reads TGTGCCAGCAGCCAGTTAAGGGGTGATGGCTACACCTTC.

The genes are TRBV7-2 and TRBJ2-2; TRBD1 aligns across 9 bases. The CDR3 is 15 amino acids. CDR1 and CDR2 from the germline V gene are SGHTA and FQGNSA. J gave up 4 bases and V 7 bases, and 7 bases lay outside the gene matches. The CDR3 DNA reads TGTGCCAGCAACGTAAAACAGGGGGCCACCGGGGAGCTGTTTTTT. Encoded protein: CASNVKQGATGELFF.

The count of this clone is one. V and J are TRBV7-2 and TRBJ1-2, with D hard to call. Trimming removed 2 bases from V and 4 bases from J, with 5 bases in between. The CDR3 contains 12 residues. From germline, CDR1 is SGHTA and CDR2 FQGNSA. The CDR3 DNA is TGTGCCAGCAGCTTACAGTTCTATGGCTACACCTTC. As protein: CASSLQFYGYTF. Supplemented by reference TRBV7-2 and TRBJ1-2, the full variable domain reads GAGVSQSPSNKVTEKGKDVELRCDPISGHTALYWYRQSLGQGLEFLIYFQGNSAPDKSGLPSDRFSAERTGGSVSTLTIQRTQQEDSAVYLCASSLQFYGYTFGSGTRLTVV.

The gene calls are TRBV7-9 and TRBJ1-2; D may be TRBD1 (6 bases). The ends were cut back, 1 base at V and 1 base at J, with 10 bases in the middle. The germline CDR1 and CDR2 sequences are SEHNR and FQNEAQ (reference sequence). The CDR3 runs 15 residues. Here the CDR3 DNA reads TGTGCCAGCAGCTTAGGGACAGTTATTAACTATGGCTACACCTTC. The encoded protein is CASSLGTVINYGYTF.

The chain joins TRBV19 to TRBJ1-1; 8 positions match TRBD1. The CDR3 extends over 16 amino acids. CDR1 is LNHDA and CDR2 is SQIVND in the germline V gene (reference sequence). The junction had 12 bases not matched to a gene; V was cut back by 4 bases and J by 5 bases. The CDR3 sequence: CASSTNPGQGLTEAFF. CDR3 sequence (DNA): TGTGCCAGTAGTACAAACCCTGGACAGGGACTTACTGAAGCTTTCTTT.

This sequence joins TRBV29-1 and TRBJ1-1; a possible D gene is TRBD1 (6 bases). Trimming stripped 3 bases from V and 1 base from J, with 15 bases between. Looked up from germline, CDR1 is SQVTM and CDR2 is ANQGSEA. This CDR3 has 15 amino acids. CDR3 nucleotides: TGCAGCGTTGACACCCGGACAGCGAAGAACACTGAAGCTTTCTTT. The encoded protein is CSVDTRTAKNTEAFF.

J is TRBJ1-4 and V is TRBV7-9, with D unresolved. This CDR3 is built from 14 residues. The V and J ends lost 3 bases and 8 bases respectively, with 13 bases between them. Per the germline V gene, CDR1 is SEHNR and CDR2 is FQNEAQ (reference sequence). For the CDR3, the DNA is TGTGCCAGCAGCTTGGACGAGGCGGGGGAAAAACTGTTTTTT. Translated: CASSLDEAGEKLFF. Variable domain in full (rest from reference TRBV7-9 and TRBJ1-4): DTGVSQNPRHKITKRGQNVTFRCDPISEHNRLYWYRQTLGQGPEFLTYFQNEAQLEKSRLLSDRFSAERPKGSFSTLEIQRTEQGDSAMYLCASSLDEAGEKLFFGSGTQLSVL.